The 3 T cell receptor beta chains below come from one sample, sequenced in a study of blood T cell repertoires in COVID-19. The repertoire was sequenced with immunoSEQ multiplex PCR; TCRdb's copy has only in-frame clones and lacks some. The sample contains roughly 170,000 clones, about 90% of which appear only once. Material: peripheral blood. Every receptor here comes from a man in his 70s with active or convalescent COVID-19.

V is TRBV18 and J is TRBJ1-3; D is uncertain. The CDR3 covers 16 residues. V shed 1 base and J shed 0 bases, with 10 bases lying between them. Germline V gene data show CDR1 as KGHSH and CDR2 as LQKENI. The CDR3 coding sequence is TGTGCCAGCTCACCACTCGTCGCCGGCTCTGGAAACACCATATATTTT. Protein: CASSPLVAGSGNTIYF.

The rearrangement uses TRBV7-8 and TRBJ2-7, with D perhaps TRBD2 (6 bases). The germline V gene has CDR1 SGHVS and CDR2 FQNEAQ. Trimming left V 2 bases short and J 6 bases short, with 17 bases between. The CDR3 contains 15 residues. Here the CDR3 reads CASSLTDGRLAEQYF. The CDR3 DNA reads TGTGCCAGCAGCTTAACCGATGGGAGGCTGGCCGAGCAGTACTTC.

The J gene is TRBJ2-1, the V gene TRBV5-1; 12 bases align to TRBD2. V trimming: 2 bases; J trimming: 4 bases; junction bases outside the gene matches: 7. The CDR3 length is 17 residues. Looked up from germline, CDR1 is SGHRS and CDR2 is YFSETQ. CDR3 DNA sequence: TGCGCCAGCAGCTTTTCCCTAGCGGGAGGGACGTACAATGAGCAGTTCTTC. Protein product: CASSFSLAGGTYNEQFF.